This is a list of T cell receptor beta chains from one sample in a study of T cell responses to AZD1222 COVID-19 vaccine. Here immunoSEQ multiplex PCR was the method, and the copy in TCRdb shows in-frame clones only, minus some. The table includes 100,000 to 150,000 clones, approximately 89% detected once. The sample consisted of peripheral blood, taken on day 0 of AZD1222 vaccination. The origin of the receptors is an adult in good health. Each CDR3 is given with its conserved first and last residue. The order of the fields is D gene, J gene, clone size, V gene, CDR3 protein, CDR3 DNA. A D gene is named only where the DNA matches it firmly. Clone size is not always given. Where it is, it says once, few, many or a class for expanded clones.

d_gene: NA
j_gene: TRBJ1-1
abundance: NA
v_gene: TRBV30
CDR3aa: CAWSVQWGGNTEAFF
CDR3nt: TGTGCCTGGAGTGTACAATGGGGAGGGAACACTGAAGCTTTCTTT

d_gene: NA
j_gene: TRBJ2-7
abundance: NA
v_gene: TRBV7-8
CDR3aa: CASSLEGQPAQEQYF
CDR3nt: TGTGCCAGCAGCTTAGAAGGACAGCCGGCTCAGGAGCAGTACTTC

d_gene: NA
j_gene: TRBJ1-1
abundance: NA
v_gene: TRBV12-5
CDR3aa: CASGSPQGAGNTEAFF
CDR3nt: TGTGCTAGTGGTTCCCCCCAGGGTGCCGGAAACACTGAAGCTTTCTTT

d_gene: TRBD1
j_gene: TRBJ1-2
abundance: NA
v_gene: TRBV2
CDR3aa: CASSQQGNGYTF
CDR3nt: TGTGCCAGCAGTCAACAGGGGAATGGCTACACCTTC

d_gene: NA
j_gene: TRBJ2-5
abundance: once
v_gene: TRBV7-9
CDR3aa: CASSLTPPREETQYF
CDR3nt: TGTGCCAGCAGCTTAACTCCTCCGCGAGAAGAGACCCAGTACTTC

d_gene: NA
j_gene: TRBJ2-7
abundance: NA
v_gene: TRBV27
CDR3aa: CASRPPGALYEQYF
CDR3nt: TGTGCCAGCAGGCCGCCCGGGGCACTCTACGAGCAGTACTTC

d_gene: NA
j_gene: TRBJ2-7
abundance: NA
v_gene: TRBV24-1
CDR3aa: CATSGVDSYEQYF
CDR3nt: TGTGCCACCAGTGGTGTGGACAGCTACGAGCAGTACTTC

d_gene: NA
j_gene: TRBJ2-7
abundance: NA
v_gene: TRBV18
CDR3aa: CASSPRGTTYEQYF
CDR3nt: TGTGCCAGCTCACCTCGGGGGACAACCTACGAGCAGTACTTC

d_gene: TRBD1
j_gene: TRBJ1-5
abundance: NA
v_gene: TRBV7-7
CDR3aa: CASSLAEGQRPFSNQPQHF
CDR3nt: TGTGCCAGCAGCTTAGCGGAGGGACAGAGACCTTTTAGCAATCAGCCCCAGCATTTT

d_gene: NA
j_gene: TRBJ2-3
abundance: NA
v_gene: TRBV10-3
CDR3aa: CAISERGNRDTQYF
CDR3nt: TGTGCCATCAGTGAGCGGGGGAATCGAGATACGCAGTATTTT

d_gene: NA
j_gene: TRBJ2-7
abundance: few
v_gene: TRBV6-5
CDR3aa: CASRGPGHGLEQYF
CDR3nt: TGTGCCAGCAGGGGCCCGGGACACGGGCTTGAGCAGTACTTC

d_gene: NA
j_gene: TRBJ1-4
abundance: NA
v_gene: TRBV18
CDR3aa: CASSPVFSTNEKLFF
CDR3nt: TGTGCCAGCTCACCAGTCTTCTCCACTAATGAAAAACTGTTTTTT

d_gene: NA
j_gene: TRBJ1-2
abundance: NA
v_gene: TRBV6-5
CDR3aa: CASSYGGRGKDGYTF
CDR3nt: TGTGCCAGCAGTTACGGGGGAAGGGGGAAGGATGGCTACACCTTC

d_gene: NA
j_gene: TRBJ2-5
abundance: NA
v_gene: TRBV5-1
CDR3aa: CASGWQGGLETQYF
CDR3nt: TGCGCCAGCGGGTGGCAGGGAGGTTTGGAGACCCAGTACTTC

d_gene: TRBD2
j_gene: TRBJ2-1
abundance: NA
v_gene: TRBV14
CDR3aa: CASSQELAGGPSSYNEQFF
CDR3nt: TGTGCCAGCAGCCAAGAACTAGCGGGAGGGCCAAGCTCCTACAATGAGCAGTTCTTC

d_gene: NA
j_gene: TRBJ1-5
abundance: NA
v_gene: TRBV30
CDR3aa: CAWSVLSGSGQPQHF
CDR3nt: TGTGCCTGGAGTGTACTGTCGGGAAGTGGTCAGCCCCAGCATTTT

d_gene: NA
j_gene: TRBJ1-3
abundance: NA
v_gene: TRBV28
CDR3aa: CASSSLTGPSGNTIYF
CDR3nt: TGTGCCAGCAGTTCTCTGACAGGTCCGTCTGGAAACACCATATATTTT

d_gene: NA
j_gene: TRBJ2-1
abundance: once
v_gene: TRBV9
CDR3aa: CASSAGVPSYNEQFF
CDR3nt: TGTGCCAGCAGCGCAGGGGTTCCCTCCTACAATGAGCAGTTCTTC

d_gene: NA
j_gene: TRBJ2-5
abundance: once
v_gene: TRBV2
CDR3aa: CASSGVTELETQYF
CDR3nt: TGTGCCAGCAGTGGGGTTACAGAGTTGGAGACCCAGTACTTC

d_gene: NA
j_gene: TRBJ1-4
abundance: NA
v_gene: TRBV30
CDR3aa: CAWSEGQAYSNEKLFF
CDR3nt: TGTGCCTGGAGTGAGGGTCAGGCCTACTCTAATGAAAAACTGTTTTTT

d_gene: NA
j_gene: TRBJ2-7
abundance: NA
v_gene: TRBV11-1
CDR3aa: CASSLPGVPYEQYF
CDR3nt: TGTGCCAGCAGCTTGCCAGGGGTTCCCTACGAGCAGTACTTC

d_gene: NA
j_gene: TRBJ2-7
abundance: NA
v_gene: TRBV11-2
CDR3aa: CASSLGRGEAYEQYF
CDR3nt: TGTGCCAGCAGCTTAGGGCGCGGGGAAGCCTACGAGCAGTACTTC

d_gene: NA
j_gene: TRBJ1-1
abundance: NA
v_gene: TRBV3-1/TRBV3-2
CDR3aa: CASSQDRMAGWRVSEAFF
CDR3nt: TGTGCCAGCAGCCAAGATAGGATGGCAGGGTGGAGGGTGTCTGAAGCTTTCTTT

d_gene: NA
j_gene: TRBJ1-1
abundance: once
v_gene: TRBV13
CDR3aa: CASSRGFEAFF
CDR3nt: TGTGCCAGCAGCAGGGGGTTTGAAGCTTTCTTT

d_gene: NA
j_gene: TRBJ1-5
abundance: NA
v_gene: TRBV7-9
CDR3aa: CASSDKLGVQPQHF
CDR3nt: TGTGCCAGCAGCGATAAGTTGGGTGTACAGCCCCAGCATTTT

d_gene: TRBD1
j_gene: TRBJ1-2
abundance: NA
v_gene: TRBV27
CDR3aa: CASSLGSGGVYTF
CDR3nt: TGTGCCAGCAGTTTAGGATCAGGGGGCGTCTACACCTTC

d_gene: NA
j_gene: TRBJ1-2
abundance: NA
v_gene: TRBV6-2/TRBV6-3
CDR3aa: CASSWDLRYGYTF
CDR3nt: TGTGCCAGCAGTTGGGACTTACGCTATGGCTACACCTTC

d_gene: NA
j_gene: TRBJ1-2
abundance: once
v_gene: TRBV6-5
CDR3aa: CASSYGGGSGGYTF
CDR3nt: TGTGCCAGCAGTTACGGGGGAGGGAGCGGCGGCTACACCTTC

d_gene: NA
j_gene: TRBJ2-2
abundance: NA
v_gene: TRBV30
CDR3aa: CAWSLGVGELFF
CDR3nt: TGTGCCTGGAGTCTGGGGGTCGGGGAGCTGTTTTTT

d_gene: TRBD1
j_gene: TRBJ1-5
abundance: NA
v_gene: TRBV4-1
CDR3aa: CASSQDWDSGDQPQHF
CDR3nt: TGCGCCAGCAGCCAAGATTGGGACAGTGGGGATCAGCCCCAGCATTTT

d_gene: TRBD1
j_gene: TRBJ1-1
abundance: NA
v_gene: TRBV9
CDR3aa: CASSPSGTGGGEAFF
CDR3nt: TGTGCCAGCAGCCCTAGCGGGACAGGGGGCGGTGAAGCTTTCTTT

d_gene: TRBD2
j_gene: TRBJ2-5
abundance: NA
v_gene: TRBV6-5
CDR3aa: CASTEREVYQETQYF
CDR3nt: TGTGCCAGCACAGAGCGGGAAGTATACCAAGAGACCCAGTACTTC

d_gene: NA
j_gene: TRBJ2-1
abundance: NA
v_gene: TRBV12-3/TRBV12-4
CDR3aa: CASSLSNEQFF
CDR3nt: TGTGCCAGCAGTTTAAGCAATGAGCAGTTCTTC

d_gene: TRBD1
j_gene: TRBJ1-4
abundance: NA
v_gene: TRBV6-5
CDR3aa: CASSHRGTNEKLFF
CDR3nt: TGTGCCAGCAGTCACAGGGGAACTAATGAAAAACTGTTTTTT

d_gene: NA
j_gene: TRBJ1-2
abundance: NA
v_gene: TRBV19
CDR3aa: CASSPGLYGYTF
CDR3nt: TGTGCCAGTAGTCCCGGCCTCTATGGCTACACCTTC

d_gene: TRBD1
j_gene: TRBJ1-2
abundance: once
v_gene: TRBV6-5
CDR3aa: CASRGQINYGYTF
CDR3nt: TGTGCCAGCAGGGGACAGATTAACTATGGCTACACCTTC

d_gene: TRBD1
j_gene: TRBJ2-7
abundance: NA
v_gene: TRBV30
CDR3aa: CAHRDRGRYEQYF
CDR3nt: TGTGCCCACCGGGACAGGGGGCGGTACGAGCAGTACTTC

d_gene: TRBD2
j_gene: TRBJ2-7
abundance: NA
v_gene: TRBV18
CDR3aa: CASSPFGSGMAYEQYF
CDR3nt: TGTGCCAGCTCACCATTCGGGAGCGGGATGGCCTACGAGCAGTACTTC

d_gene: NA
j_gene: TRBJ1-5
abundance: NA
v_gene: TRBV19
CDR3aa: CASSITGSNQPQHF
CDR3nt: TGTGCCAGTAGTATCACGGGGAGCAATCAGCCCCAGCATTTT

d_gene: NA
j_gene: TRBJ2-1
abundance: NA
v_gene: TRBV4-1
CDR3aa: CASSQWRGEGSYNEQFF
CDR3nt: TGCGCCAGCAGCCAATGGAGGGGTGAGGGCTCCTACAATGAGCAGTTCTTC

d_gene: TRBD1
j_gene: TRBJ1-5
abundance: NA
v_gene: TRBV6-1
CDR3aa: CASSEYRGDQPQHF
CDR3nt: TGTGCCAGCAGTGAGTACAGGGGTGATCAGCCCCAGCATTTT